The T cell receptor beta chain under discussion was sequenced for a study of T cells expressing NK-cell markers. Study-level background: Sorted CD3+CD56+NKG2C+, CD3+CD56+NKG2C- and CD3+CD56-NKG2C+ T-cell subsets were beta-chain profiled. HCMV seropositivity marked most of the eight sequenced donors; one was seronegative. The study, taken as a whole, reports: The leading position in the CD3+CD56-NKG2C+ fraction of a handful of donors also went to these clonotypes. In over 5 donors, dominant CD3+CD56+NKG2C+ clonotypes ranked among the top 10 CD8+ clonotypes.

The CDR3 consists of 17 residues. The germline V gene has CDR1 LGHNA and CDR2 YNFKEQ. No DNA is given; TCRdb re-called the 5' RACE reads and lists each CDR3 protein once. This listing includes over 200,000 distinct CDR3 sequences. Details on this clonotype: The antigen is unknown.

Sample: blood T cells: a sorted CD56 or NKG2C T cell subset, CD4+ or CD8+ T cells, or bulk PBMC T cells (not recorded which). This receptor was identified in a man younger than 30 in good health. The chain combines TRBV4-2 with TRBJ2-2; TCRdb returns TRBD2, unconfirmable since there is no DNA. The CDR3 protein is CASSQNALAGGAGELFF.